This TCR beta chain originates from a study of shared clonotypes between healthy human individuals. Germline CDR1 and CDR2: MNHEY and SMNVEV (reference sequence). J gave up 7 bases and V 5 bases, and 9 bases lay outside the gene matches. CDR3 length: 15 residues. TCRdb's table, derived via immunoSEQ multiplex PCR, lists solely in-frame clones and lacks some. The table has 2 million to 2.5 million clones, just over 90% seen once; the top ten hold roughly 0.36%. The sample comprised naive CD4+ T cells from PBMCs. The sample's subset: CD45RA+ positively selected. V gene TRBV27 combines with J gene TRBJ2-2; 8 nucleotides agree with TRBD2. This receptor was identified in a man younger than 35 in good health. Some clones in this sample may be carry-over from other donors' samples. The CDR3 DNA reads TGTGCCAGCAGTCAAAGCGGGAGTCTGGTCGGGGAGCTGTTTTTT. Its protein is CASSQSGSLVGELFF.